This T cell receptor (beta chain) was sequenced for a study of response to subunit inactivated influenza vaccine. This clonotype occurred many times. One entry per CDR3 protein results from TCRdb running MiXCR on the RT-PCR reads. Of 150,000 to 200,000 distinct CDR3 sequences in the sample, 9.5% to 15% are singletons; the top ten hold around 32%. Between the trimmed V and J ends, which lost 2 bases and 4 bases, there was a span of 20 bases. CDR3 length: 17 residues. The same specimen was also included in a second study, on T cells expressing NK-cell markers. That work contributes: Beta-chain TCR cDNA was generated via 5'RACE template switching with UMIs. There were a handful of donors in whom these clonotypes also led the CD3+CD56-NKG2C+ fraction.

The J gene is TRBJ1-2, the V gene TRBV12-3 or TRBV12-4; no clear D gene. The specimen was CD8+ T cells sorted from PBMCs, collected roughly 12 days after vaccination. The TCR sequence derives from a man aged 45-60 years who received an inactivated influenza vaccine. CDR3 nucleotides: TGTGCCAGCAGTTTAAGTTCAATCGACCGGACGCCCTATGGCTACACCTTC. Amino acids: CASSLSSIDRTPYGYTF.